What follows are 28 T cell receptor beta chains derived from one specimen sequenced in a study of cytotoxic CD8 clonotypes in ibrutinib-treated CLL. Profiling relied on immunoSEQ multiplex PCR, and the TCRdb table lists in-frame clones only, not all of them. This sample has 80,000 to 95,000 clones, with about 76% found just once. The specimen was PBMCs, collected after 12 months of ibrutinib treatment. The receptors shown here come from a human donor with chronic lymphocytic leukemia.

The chain employs TRBV27 and TRBJ2-5, with a weak D call TRBD1 (5 bases). V was pared by 3 bases and J by 9 bases, with 17 bases between. There are 14 residues in the CDR3. The germline V gene has CDR1 MNHEY and CDR2 SMNVEV (reference sequence). The CDR3 nucleotides read TGTGCCAGCAGTTTCTGGGGCCCACAAGGGGCCCAGTACTTC. Translation gives CASSFWGPQGAQYF.

The chain is built from TRBV28 and TRBJ2-7; 9 bases agree with TRBD1. The CDR3 sequence is 13 residues long. V lost 6 bases and J lost 4; bases outside the gene matches: 4. CDR1 and CDR2 (germline): MDHEN, SYDVKM. CDR3 in amino acids: CASRSTGGYEQYF. The CDR3 bases are TGTGCCAGCAGGTCGACAGGGGGTTACGAGCAGTACTTC.

The V call is TRBV9, the J call TRBJ2-3; 8 bases fit TRBD1. J lost 5 bases, V lost 3 bases, and 5 bases had no gene match. Germline CDR1 and CDR2: SGDLS and YYNGEE. The CDR3 runs to 14 residues. DNA for the CDR3: TGTGCCAGCAGCGCCCGGACAGGGAGAGATACGCAGTATTTT. Its translation is CASSARTGRDTQYF. Full variable domain (rest looked up from reference TRBV9 and TRBJ2-3): DSGVTQTPKHLITATGQRVTLRCSPRSGDLSVYWYQQSLDQGLQFLIQYYNGEERAKGNILERFSAQQFPDLHSELNLSSLELGDSALYFCASSARTGRDTQYFGPGTRLTVL.

A word on this clone: The junction departs from the called germline gene at one end, perhaps through a read error. This chain connects TRBV7-2 to TRBJ1-2, with D possibly TRBD1 on 6 matching bases. Germline CDR1 and CDR2: SGHTA and FQGNSA. The length of the CDR3 is 13 residues. CDR3 DNA sequence: TGTGCCAGCAGCCCGGGGGGGCAGCTTAGGTCGGGTTGG. This codes for CASSPGGQLRSGW.

V is TRBV28 and J is TRBJ1-6; a possible D gene is TRBD1 (6 bases). Trimming removed 10 bases at V and 5 bases at J, with 18 bases between. The CDR3 has 15 residues. Germline CDR1 reads MDHEN; CDR2 reads SYDVKM. The CDR3 loop reads CATPGSGADNSPLHF. The CDR3 nucleotides are TGTGCCACACCGGGTTCGGGGGCAGATAATTCACCCCTCCACTTT.

The sample holds one count of this clone. One end of the junction does not line up with germline, which may come from a read error. This chain connects TRBV7-3 to TRBJ2-2, with a possible D match to TRBD2 (6 bases). Looked up from germline, CDR1 is SGHTA and CDR2 is FQGTGA. The CDR3 has 17 amino acids. Here the CDR3 DNA reads TGTGCCAGCAGCTTACGGCCCCCTGGGGGGAACGCCGGGGAGCTGTTTTTT. Protein product: CASSLRPPGGNAGELFF.

V gene TRBV15 combines with J gene TRBJ1-5, with 8 bases fitting TRBD1. Germline CDR1 and CDR2: LNHNV and YYDKDF (reference sequence). This CDR3 is built from 15 residues. The V segment lost 1 base and the J segment 7 bases; nucleotides outside the gene matches: 6. CDR3 sequence: CATSRAGTGEQPQHF. CDR3 sequence (DNA): TGTGCCACCAGCAGAGCGGGGACAGGCGAGCAGCCCCAGCATTTT.

V and J are TRBV19 and TRBJ1-5; no reliable D call. The CDR3 consists of 13 residues. Germline V CDR1 and CDR2: LNHDA, SQIVND (reference sequence). Trimming took 3 bases from V and 7 from J, leaving 10 bases between them. Here the CDR3 reads CASSIKPGQPQHF. The CDR3 DNA is TGTGCCAGTAGTATTAAGCCGGGGCAGCCCCAGCATTTT.

Only one count was recorded for this clone. The V and J genes are TRBV5-4 and TRBJ2-1; TRBD2 matches 11 bases. CDR1 SGHNT and CDR2 YYREEE come from the germline V gene (reference sequence). This CDR3 spans 15 amino acids. The trim removed 4 bases at V and 2 bases at J, leaving 2 bases unmatched. The CDR3 protein is CASSMTSGAYNEQFF. The CDR3 region has the DNA TGTGCCAGCAGCATGACTAGCGGGGCCTACAATGAGCAGTTCTTC.

The chain has TRBV30 and TRBJ1-5, with a weak D call TRBD1 (5 bases). The V gene's germline CDR1 is GTSNPN and CDR2 SVGIG (reference sequence). Deletions cut 1 base from V and 5 bases from J, with 9 bases between. This CDR3 has 13 residues. The CDR3 bases are TGTGCCTGGAGTGGGGGCCCCGATCAGCCCCAGCATTTT. Translating gives CAWSGGPDQPQHF.

The chain recombines TRBV5-5 with TRBJ2-5, with D perhaps TRBD1 (5 bases). V shed 4 bases and J shed 3 bases, with 16 bases lying between them. The CDR3 has 15 residues. Germline V gene lookup returns CDR1 SGHKS and CDR2 YYEKEE (reference sequence). DNA for the CDR3: TGTGCCAGCAGCCCTGGCAGGACCAGGGAAGAGACCCAGTACTTC. Translating gives CASSPGRTREETQYF. Based on the CDR3 plus reference TRBV5-5 and TRBJ2-5, the full variable domain is DAGVTQSPTHLIKTRGQQVTLRCSPISGHKSVSWYQQVLGQGPQFIFQYYEKEERGRGNFPDRFSARQFPNYSSELNVNALLLGDSALYLCASSPGRTREETQYFGPGTRLLVL.

The chain uses TRBV5-1 and TRBJ2-1, with 9 bases lining up with TRBD2. CDR1 SGHRS and CDR2 YFSETQ come from the germline V gene. Trimming at V came to 4 bases and at J to 5 bases, leaving 10 bases not matched to a gene. The CDR3 spans 16 residues. DNA for the CDR3: TGCGCCAGCAGCCCCCATTTAGCGGGAGCCAACAATGAGCAGTTCTTC. Amino acid sequence: CASSPHLAGANNEQFF.

The chain has TRBV30 and TRBJ2-3; the match to TRBD1 covers 11 bases. Germline CDR1 is GTSNPN and CDR2 is SVGIG (reference sequence). CDR3 length: 12 residues. V dropped 6 bases and J dropped 5; count of bases not matched to a gene: 1. CDR3: CACGTGGDTQYF. The CDR3 DNA reads as TGTGCCTGCGGGACAGGGGGAGATACGCAGTATTTT.

V gene TRBV28 combines with J gene TRBJ1-1; 7 bases align to TRBD1. This CDR3 region has 17 residues. Trimming at V came to 7 bases and at J to 0 bases, leaving 14 bases not matched to a gene. Looked up from germline, CDR1 is MDHEN and CDR2 is SYDVKM. In nucleotides, the CDR3 is TGTGCCAGCAAGCCACCCCCCGGGACAGAGATGAACACTGAAGCTTTCTTT. It is translated as CASKPPPGTEMNTEAFF. Full variable domain (outside the CDR3, taken from reference TRBV28 and TRBJ1-1): DVKVTQSSRYLVKRTGEKVFLECVQDMDHENMFWYRQDPGLGLRLIYFSYDVKMKEKGDIPEGYSVSREKKERFSLILESASTNQTSMYLCASKPPPGTEMNTEAFFGQGTRLTVV.

The chain combines TRBV5-1 with TRBJ1-1, with TRBD1 as a possible D gene (5 bases). V was pared by 4 bases and J by 4 bases, with 17 bases between. CDR1 SGHRS and CDR2 YFSETQ come from the germline V gene. The CDR3 is 15 residues long. The CDR3 nucleotides read TGCGCCAGCAGCAGGACCCAGGGATGGGGCACTGAAGCTTTCTTT. Residues: CASSRTQGWGTEAFF. Supplemented by reference TRBV5-1 and TRBJ1-1, the full variable domain reads KAGVTQTPRYLIKTRGQQVTLSCSPISGHRSVSWYQQTPGQGLQFLFEYFSETQRNKGNFPGRFSGRQFSNSRSEMNVSTLELGDSALYLCASSRTQGWGTEAFFGQGTRLTVV.

The chain recombines TRBV5-1 with TRBJ2-5; unclear D gene. V lost 4 bases and J 4 bases, leaving 14 bases between the germline ends. The CDR3 totals 14 residues. CDR1 is SGHRS, CDR2 YFSETQ, per germline. For the CDR3, the DNA is TGCGCCAGCAGCGGACCTTATGAGCCAGAGACCCAGTACTTC. Protein sequence: CASSGPYEPETQYF. The full variable domain, completed using reference TRBV5-1 and TRBJ2-5, is KAGVTQTPRYLIKTRGQQVTLSCSPISGHRSVSWYQQTPGQGLQFLFEYFSETQRNKGNFPGRFSGRQFSNSRSEMNVSTLELGDSALYLCASSGPYEPETQYFGPGTRLLVL.

The J gene is TRBJ2-2, the V gene TRBV10-3; D could derive from TRBD1 or TRBD2 (6 bases each). Germline-derived CDR1 and CDR2 are ENHRY and SYGVKD. V was trimmed by 8 bases and J by 4 bases, leaving 14 bases between them. The CDR3 spans 14 residues. The CDR3 DNA reads as TGTGCCATCGGGGGGCCCCAGCGCACCGGGGAGCTGTTTTTT. Translating it yields CAIGGPQRTGELFF.

This clone was detected a few times. The chain joins TRBV28 to TRBJ1-5, with 9 bases aligning to TRBD1. V gave up 5 bases and J gave up 4 bases; unmatched junction bases: 9. Germline V lookup: CDR1 MDHEN, CDR2 SYDVKM. There are 16 residues in the CDR3. The CDR3 sequence is CASSPTLGTGNQPQHF. Here the CDR3 DNA reads TGTGCCAGCAGTCCAACCCTCGGGACAGGGAATCAGCCCCAGCATTTT.

The V and J genes are TRBV5-1 and TRBJ1-1; D gene uncertain. CDR3 length equals 13 residues. V dropped 2 bases and J dropped 5 bases, with 10 bases sitting between them. Germline CDR1 and CDR2: SGHRS and YFSETQ. The CDR3, as DNA: TGCGCCAGCAGCTTCAGTCGGGGAACTGAAGCTTTCTTT. Protein: CASSFSRGTEAFF.

The V call is TRBV11-3, the J call TRBJ2-2; 7 bases match TRBD2. Germline lookup yields CDR1 SGHNT and CDR2 YENEEA. The CDR3 runs 15 residues. Trimming took 1 base from V and 4 from J; bases not matched to a gene: 3. CDR3 nucleotides: TGTGCCAGCAGCTTAGGGACTAGAGCCACCGGGGAGCTGTTTTTT. It codes for CASSLGTRATGELFF.

The chain combines TRBV28 with TRBJ1-1; D unclear. Germline CDR1 MDHEN, CDR2 SYDVKM. The CDR3 totals 15 residues. Trimming took 6 bases from V and 0 from J, leaving 14 bases between them. CDR3 region: CASSGPRAMNTEAFF. CDR3 DNA sequence: TGTGCCAGCAGCGGTCCCCGGGCAATGAACACTGAAGCTTTCTTT.

The rearrangement links TRBV28 to TRBJ2-2, with 7 bases aligning to TRBD2. The CDR3 sequence is 13 residues long. Germline values: CDR1 MDHEN, CDR2 SYDVKM. The J segment lost 4 bases and the V segment lost 4 bases, leaving 0 bases of the junction unmatched. The CDR3 DNA is TGTGCCAGCAGTTCGGGGGGCACCGGGGAGCTGTTTTTT. Residues: CASSSGGTGELFF.

The chain recombines TRBV6-5 with TRBJ2-7; the match to TRBD1 covers 7 bases. Germline assignment: CDR1 MNHEY and CDR2 SVGAGI. The CDR3 consists of 10 residues. Trimming took 6 bases from V and 11 from J; bases not matched to a gene: 4. The CDR3 region has the DNA TGTGCCAGCAGGTCCGGGACAGAGTACTTC. Residues: CASRSGTEYF.

The rearrangement joins TRBV6-1 to TRBJ1-5; TRBD1 might be the D (6 bases). This CDR3 spans 14 amino acids. V was trimmed by 6 bases and J by 3 bases, leaving 12 bases between them. Germline CDR1 reads MNHNS; CDR2 reads SASEGT. Written as DNA, the CDR3 is TGTGCCAGCAGACCGGGACAAAACAATCAGCCCCAGCATTTT. This sequence encodes CASRPGQNNQPQHF.

The chain uses TRBV14 and TRBJ2-1, with D tentatively TRBD1 or TRBD2 (5 bases each). V lost 6 bases and J 4 bases, leaving 16 bases between the germline ends. The CDR3 contains 15 residues. Germline V gives CDR1 SGHDN, CDR2 FVKESK. CDR3 DNA: TGTGCCAGCAGTTGGGGGATTCAAGGTTACAATGAGCAGTTCTTC. Protein product: CASSWGIQGYNEQFF.

Only one count was recorded for this clone. V gene TRBV5-8 combines with J gene TRBJ2-3; TRBD2 is a possible D gene (7 bases). The CDR3 has 15 amino acids. V was pared by 3 bases and J by 6 bases, with 17 bases between. The germline V gene has CDR1 SGHTS and CDR2 YDEGEE. In nucleotides, the CDR3 is TGTGCCAGCAGCTGGGGGGGACCGGGGGCGGATACGCAGTATTTT. Residues: CASSWGGPGADTQYF.

This chain connects TRBV6-6 to TRBJ2-5, with D unresolved. Germline V gene sequence: CDR1 MNHNY, CDR2 SVGAGI (reference sequence). The germline V and J ends were trimmed by 6 bases and 5 bases, with 7 bases remaining between them. This CDR3 is 11 amino acids long. The CDR3 spells CASSPRETQYF. In DNA, the CDR3 is TGTGCCAGCAGCCCGCGGGAGACCCAGTACTTC.

This clone was detected only once. This chain uses TRBV7-3 with TRBJ2-1, with 7 bases that match TRBD2. Germline CDR1 reads SGHTA; CDR2 reads FQGTGA. The CDR3 length is 15 residues. V gave up 5 bases and J gave up 0 bases; unmatched junction bases: 4. CDR3 nucleotide sequence: TGTGCCAGCAGCCCGGCGGGGGACTCCTACAATGAGCAGTTCTTC. It yields the protein CASSPAGDSYNEQFF.